In its sample, the clone carrying this T cell receptor beta chain was seen many times. Its specificity is unknown. MiXCR, run by TCRdb on the 5' RACE reads, gives a single entry per CDR3 protein. The sample includes approximately 58,000 distinct CDR3 sequences, roughly 28% seen only once; the top ten take 2.2%. In germline, CDR1 is WSHSY, CDR2 SAAADI. This CDR3 comprises 15 residues. The V segment lost 2 bases and the J segment 1 base; nucleotides outside the gene matches: 1. Study conclusions and caveats: In terms of TCR gene usage, tumor memory CD4+ T cells clustered together with blood and lymph node memory CD4+ cells, as well as with lymph node naive CD4+ cells.

The sorted Tregs were CD4+CD25+CD127-/low cells. The V and J genes are TRBV10-2 and TRBJ2-5, with 10 bases that match TRBD2. This receptor was identified in a female donor with breast cancer. Sequencing used tumor-infiltrating Tregs sorted from the breast tumor. The CDR3 loop is CASSEPSGGQETQYF. CDR3 bases: TGCGCCAGCAGTGAGCCTAGCGGGGGCCAAGAGACCCAGTACTTC.